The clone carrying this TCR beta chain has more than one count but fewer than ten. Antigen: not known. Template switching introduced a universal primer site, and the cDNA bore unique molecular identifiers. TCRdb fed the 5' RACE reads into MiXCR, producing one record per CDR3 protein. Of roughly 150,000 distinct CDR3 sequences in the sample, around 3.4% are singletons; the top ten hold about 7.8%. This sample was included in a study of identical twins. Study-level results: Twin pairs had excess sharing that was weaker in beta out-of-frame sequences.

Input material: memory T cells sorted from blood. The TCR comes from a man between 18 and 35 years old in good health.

The CDR3 loop is CASSRFAKSLAGVPNEQFF. Written as DNA, the CDR3 is TGCGCCAGCAGCCGTTTCGCGAAGTCTCTAGCGGGAGTCCCCAATGAGCAGTTCTTC. The V and J genes are TRBV5-1 and TRBJ2-1, with 10 bases that match TRBD2. J was trimmed by 6 bases and V by 4 bases; bases with no gene match: 19. Looked up from germline, CDR1 is SGHRS and CDR2 is YFSETQ. This CDR3 contains 19 residues.